A single sample is the source of the 24 T cell receptor beta chains below, sequenced in a study of identical twins. TCRdb reprocessed the 5' RACE reads via MiXCR and lists one record per CDR3 protein. The sample comprises 1.5 million or so distinct CDR3 sequences, around 29% of which are singletons, and under 0.35% rests with the top ten. Sample: cord blood. These receptors all stem from a newborn girl in good health.

The chain combines TRBV5-5 with TRBJ1-2, with D uncertain. CDR3 length: 15 amino acids. Trimming left V 0 bases short and J 3 bases short, with 12 bases between. CDR1 SGHKS and CDR2 YYEKEE come from the germline V gene (reference sequence). The CDR3: CASSLAWEVDYGYTF. The DNA of the CDR3 is TGTGCCAGCAGCTTGGCCTGGGAAGTAGACTATGGCTACACCTTC.

This clonotype was seen only a few times. The CDR3 nucleotides are TGTGCCAGCAGTTTATGGGGGACAAACACCGGGGAGCTGTTTTTT. It encodes CASSLWGTNTGELFF. The chain carries TRBV27 and TRBJ2-2, with a possible D match to TRBD1 (6 bases). CDR1 MNHEY and CDR2 SMNVEV come from the germline V gene (reference sequence). The CDR3 is 15 residues long. The ends were cut back, 1 base at V and 2 bases at J, with 8 bases in the middle.

The chain has TRBV13 and TRBJ2-7; the match to TRBD1 covers 9 bases. CDR3 length: 15 amino acids. Looked up from germline, CDR1 is PRHDT and CDR2 is FYEKMQ (reference sequence). With V trimmed by 2 bases and J by 3 bases, 5 bases remained unmatched. The CDR3 bases are TGTGCCAGCAGCTTACCCCCGGGACAGGGCTACGAGCAGTACTTC. Protein: CASSLPPGQGYEQYF. Variable domain in full (rest from reference TRBV13 and TRBJ2-7): AAGVIQSPRHLIKEKRETATLKCYPIPRHDTVYWYQQGPGQDPQFLISFYEKMQSDKGSIPDRFSAQQFSDYHSELNMSSLELGDSALYFCASSLPPGQGYEQYFGPGTRLTVT.

Many counts were recorded for this clonotype. The chain employs TRBV4-2 and TRBJ2-3; D unresolved. Germline-derived CDR1 and CDR2 are LGHNA and YNFKEQ. V lost 0 bases and J 2 bases, leaving 6 bases between the germline ends. This CDR3 spans 14 amino acids. CDR3 sequence reads: CASSQDTLTDTQYF. The CDR3 nucleotides are TGTGCCAGCAGCCAAGATACCCTCACAGATACGCAGTATTTT.

The rearrangement uses TRBV19 and TRBJ2-3; D is tentatively TRBD1 or TRBD2 (6 bases each). Looked up from germline, CDR1 is LNHDA and CDR2 is SQIVND (reference sequence). This CDR3 spans 16 amino acids. Trimming stripped 4 bases from V and 4 bases from J, with 18 bases between. The CDR3 DNA is TGTGCCAGTAGTAGCCGAGGGGGGAGAGGGGCAGATACGCAGTATTTT. Translating gives CASSSRGGRGADTQYF.

This clonotype was picked up many times. V is TRBV29-1 and J is TRBJ2-5; D gene unclear. Germline CDR1 SQVTM, CDR2 ANQGSEA. The CDR3 contains 12 residues. V was pared by 4 bases and J by 3 bases, with 9 bases between. The CDR3 sequence: CSVARQKETQYF. For the CDR3, the DNA is TGCAGCGTTGCTAGGCAGAAAGAGACCCAGTACTTC. The complete variable domain, with remaining parts taken from reference TRBV29-1 and TRBJ2-5, reads SAVISQKPSRDICQRGTSLTIQCQVDSQVTMMFWYRQQPGQSLTLIATANQGSEATYESGFVIDKFPISRPNLTFSTLTVSNMSPEDSSIYLCSVARQKETQYFGPGTRLLVL.

The genes are TRBV4-1 and TRBJ1-1, with no clear D. Germline values: CDR1 MGHRA, CDR2 YSYEKL. The CDR3 length is 17 residues. Trimming removed 2 bases from V and 8 bases from J, with 24 bases in between. The CDR3 region has the DNA TGCGCCAGCAGCCAATTGTTACCGGGGAGGGCTAGGCGGGAAGCTTTCTTT. This codes for CASSQLLPGRARREAFF.

The chain is built from TRBV11-2 and TRBJ2-3, with 8 positions matching TRBD2. After removal of 0 bases from V and 4 bases from J, the junction contained 15 bases not matched to a gene. Germline loops: CDR1 SGHAT, CDR2 FQNNGV. The CDR3 covers 19 residues. The CDR3 DNA is TGTGCCAGCAGCTTAGATTGGGATATAGCGGGAAAACCCGCAGATACGCAGTATTTT. Amino acids: CASSLDWDIAGKPADTQYF.

The table lists this clonotype with a few counts. The chain employs TRBV15 and TRBJ2-7; D is unclear. V was cut by 3 bases and J by 3 bases, with 12 bases left in between. The CDR3 extends over 14 amino acids. Per the germline V gene, CDR1 is LNHNV and CDR2 is YYDKDF (reference sequence). DNA for the CDR3: TGTGCCACCAGCAGTAGTAACATTTTCTACGAGCAGTACTTC. Protein: CATSSSNIFYEQYF.

The sample holds a few counts of this clonotype. J is TRBJ1-6 and V is TRBV20-1; 8 nucleotides match TRBD1. V was clipped by 3 bases and J by 7 bases; unmatched bases: 8. Germline assignment: CDR1 DFQATT and CDR2 SNEGSKA (reference sequence). The CDR3 contains 15 residues. The CDR3 reads CSARPGTGSNSPLHF. The CDR3 DNA reads TGCAGTGCTAGGCCCGGGACAGGCTCCAATTCACCCCTCCACTTT.

The chain uses TRBV6-1 and TRBJ1-2; weak D call: TRBD1 (5 bases). This CDR3 has 11 residues. Germline V lookup: CDR1 MNHNS, CDR2 SASEGT. V was cut by 4 bases and J by 7 bases, with 7 bases left in between. The CDR3: CASSGRVGYTF. In DNA form, the CDR3 reads TGTGCCAGCAGTGGCAGGGTTGGCTACACCTTC.

The chain combines TRBV20-1 with TRBJ2-1; D unresolved. Germline CDR1 is DFQATT and CDR2 is SNEGSKA (reference sequence). Deletions cut 6 bases from V and 0 bases from J, with 18 bases between. CDR3 length: 16 residues. DNA for the CDR3: TGCAGTGCCGACGTGGCGAGCGTCAGCTCCTACAATGAGCAGTTCTTC. Translating it yields CSADVASVSSYNEQFF.

This clonotype was seen a few times. V gene TRBV25-1 combines with J gene TRBJ2-5; tentatively, D is TRBD1 (5 bases). V was shortened by 1 base and J by 1 base, with 10 bases between the two germline ends. CDR3 length equals 15 residues. CDR1 and CDR2 from the germline V gene are MGHDK and SYGVNS. The CDR3: CASSESTGSQETQYF. CDR3 DNA: TGTGCCAGCAGTGAATCTACAGGATCCCAAGAGACCCAGTACTTC.

The chain joins TRBV10-3 to TRBJ2-2, with D perhaps matching TRBD1 or TRBD2 (5 bases each). CDR1 is ENHRY, CDR2 SYGVKD, per germline. The ends were cut back, 11 bases at V and 3 bases at J, with 16 bases in the middle. The CDR3 length is 14 residues. CDR3 sequence reads: CACRGGFYTGELFF. The CDR3 DNA sequence: TGTGCCTGCCGTGGGGGATTCTACACCGGGGAGCTGTTTTTT.

This clonotype was observed a handful of times. A junction boundary mismatches the germline segment, possibly from a read error. The chain uses TRBV5-1 and TRBJ1-1; D not certain. CDR1 is SGHRS and CDR2 is YFSETQ in the germline V gene. The CDR3 has 13 residues. This CDR3 reads CASSLEADTEAFF. In DNA, the CDR3 is TGTGCCAGCAGTCTGGAGGCGGACACTGAAGCTTTCTTT.

This rearrangement joins TRBV4-1 to TRBJ1-1; D is unresolved. V lost 0 bases and J lost 0, with 8 bases in between. The CDR3 consists of 15 residues. The germline V gene encodes CDR1 MGHRA and CDR2 YSYEKL. The CDR3 DNA sequence: TGCGCCAGCAGCCAAGATAGAACAGTGAACACTGAAGCTTTCTTT. This gives the protein CASSQDRTVNTEAFF.

The V gene is TRBV5-6, the J gene TRBJ2-7; D is unclear. Matching the DNA end better, TRBJ2-5 makes the J call doubtful. Germline V gene sequence: CDR1 SGHDT, CDR2 YYEEEE. CDR3 size: 14 residues. Here the CDR3 reads CASSLEAVPGTQYF. The DNA for the CDR3 is TGTGCCAGCAGCTTGGAGGCAGTTCCGGGGACCCAGTACTTC.

The V call is TRBV20-1, the J call TRBJ2-1; D is possibly TRBD2 (7 bases). This CDR3 spans 13 amino acids. Germline lookup yields CDR1 DFQATT and CDR2 SNEGSKA (reference sequence). Between the trimmed V and J ends, which lost 5 bases and 10 bases, there was a span of 18 bases. CDR3 amino acids: CSALAVGGGEQFF. The CDR3 DNA follows: TGCAGTGCTCTAGCGGTCGGGGGCGGAGAGCAGTTCTTC.

The rearrangement joins TRBV12-3 or TRBV12-4 to TRBJ1-1, with 7 bases fitting TRBD1. The CDR3 is 19 amino acids. The ends lost 9 bases at V and 4 bases at J; junction bases unmatched: 26. CDR3 DNA sequence: TGTGCCAGTACTCTTGCAAGGAGGGGGCCTGACAGTCCTGGCACTGAAGCTTTCTTT. Translated: CASTLARRGPDSPGTEAFF.

This clonotype was observed a handful of times. This chain uses TRBV5-1 with TRBJ1-1; D uncertain. V lost 0 bases and J 0 bases, leaving 9 bases between the germline ends. This CDR3 region has 15 residues. Germline CDR1 and CDR2: SGHRS and YFSETQ. DNA for the CDR3: TGCGCCAGCAGCTTGGGGAACAACATGAACACTGAAGCTTTCTTT. It translates to CASSLGNNMNTEAFF.

A few counts support this clonotype. This rearrangement joins TRBV5-1 to TRBJ1-1; D is uncertain. This CDR3 spans 17 amino acids. The V end lost 4 bases, the J end lost 1 base, and 20 bases lay between the germline ends. Germline V CDR1 and CDR2: SGHRS, YFSETQ. The CDR3 DNA reads TGCGCCAGCAGCCAAAAAAACGCATGGGGTGGGAACACTGAAGCTTTCTTT. Translating gives CASSQKNAWGGNTEAFF.

A few counts support this clonotype. The genes are TRBV27 and TRBJ2-7; 8 bases line up with TRBD2. Germline CDR1 and CDR2: MNHEY and SMNVEV (reference sequence). This CDR3 contains 16 residues. Losses at the gene ends were 11 bases for V and 4 bases for J; bases not matched to a gene: 19. In nucleotides, the CDR3 is TGTGCCCAACGTAGGGATCAGCGGGAGTTGGCATACGAGCAGTACTTC. Its translation is CAQRRDQRELAYEQYF.

The chain uses TRBV20-1 and TRBJ2-1; D may be TRBD1 or TRBD2 (5 bases each). The germline V gene has CDR1 DFQATT and CDR2 SNEGSKA (reference sequence). V lost 8 bases to trimming and J lost 13 bases, with 15 bases between them. CDR3 size: 10 residues. CDR3 region: CSPLGETQFF. In DNA form, the CDR3 reads TGCAGTCCGCTAGGGGAGACCCAGTTCTTC.

V and J are TRBV7-9 and TRBJ2-1, with D uncertain. The DNA end favors TRBJ2-7, so the J call may be wrong. The CDR3 has 17 amino acids. The germline CDR1 and CDR2 sequences are SEHNR and FQNEAQ (reference sequence). Here the CDR3 DNA reads TGTGCCAGCAGCACACCTCTATCCAGGAGCTCCTACAATGAGCAGTACTTC. This gives the protein CASSTPLSRSSYNEQYF.